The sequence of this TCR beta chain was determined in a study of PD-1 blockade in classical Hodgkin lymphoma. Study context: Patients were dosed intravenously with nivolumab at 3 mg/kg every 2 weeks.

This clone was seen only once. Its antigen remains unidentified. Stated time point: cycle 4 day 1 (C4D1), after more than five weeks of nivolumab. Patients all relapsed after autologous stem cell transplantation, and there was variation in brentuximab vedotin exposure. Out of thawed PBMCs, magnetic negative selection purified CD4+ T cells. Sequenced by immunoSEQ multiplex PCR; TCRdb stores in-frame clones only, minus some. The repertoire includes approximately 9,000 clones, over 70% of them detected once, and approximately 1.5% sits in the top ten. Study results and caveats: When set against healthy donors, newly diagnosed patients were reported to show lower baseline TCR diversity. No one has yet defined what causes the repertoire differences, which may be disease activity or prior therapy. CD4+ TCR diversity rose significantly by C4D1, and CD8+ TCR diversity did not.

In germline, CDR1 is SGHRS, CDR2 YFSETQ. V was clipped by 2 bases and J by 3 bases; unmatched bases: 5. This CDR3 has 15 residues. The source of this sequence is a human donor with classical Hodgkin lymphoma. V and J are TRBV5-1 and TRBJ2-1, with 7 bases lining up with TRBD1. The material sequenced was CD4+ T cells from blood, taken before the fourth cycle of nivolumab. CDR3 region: CASSLDRVSYNEQFF. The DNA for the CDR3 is TGCGCCAGCAGCTTAGACAGGGTTAGCTACAATGAGCAGTTCTTC.